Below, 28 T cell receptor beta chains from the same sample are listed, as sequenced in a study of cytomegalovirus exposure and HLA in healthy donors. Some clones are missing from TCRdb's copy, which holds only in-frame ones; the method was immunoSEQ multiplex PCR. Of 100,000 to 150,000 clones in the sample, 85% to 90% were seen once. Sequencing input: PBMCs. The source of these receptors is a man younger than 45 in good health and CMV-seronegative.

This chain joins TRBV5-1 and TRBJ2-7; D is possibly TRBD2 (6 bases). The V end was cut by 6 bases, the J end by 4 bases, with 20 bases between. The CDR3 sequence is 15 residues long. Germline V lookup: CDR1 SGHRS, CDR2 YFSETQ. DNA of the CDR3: TGCGCCAGCACCTCAAGTGGGGGGTTCGGGTACGAGCAGTACTTC. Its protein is CASTSSGGFGYEQYF. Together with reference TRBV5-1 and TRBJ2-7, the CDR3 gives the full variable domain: KAGVTQTPRYLIKTRGQQVTLSCSPISGHRSVSWYQQTPGQGLQFLFEYFSETQRNKGNFPGRFSGRQFSNSRSEMNVSTLELGDSALYLCASTSSGGFGYEQYFGPGTRLTVT.

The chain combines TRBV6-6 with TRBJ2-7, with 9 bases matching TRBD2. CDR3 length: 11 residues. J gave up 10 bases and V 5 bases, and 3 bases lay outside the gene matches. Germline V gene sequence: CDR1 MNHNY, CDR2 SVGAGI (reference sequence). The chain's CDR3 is CASSGGTSQYF. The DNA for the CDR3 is TGTGCCAGCAGTGGGGGGACTAGCCAGTACTTC.

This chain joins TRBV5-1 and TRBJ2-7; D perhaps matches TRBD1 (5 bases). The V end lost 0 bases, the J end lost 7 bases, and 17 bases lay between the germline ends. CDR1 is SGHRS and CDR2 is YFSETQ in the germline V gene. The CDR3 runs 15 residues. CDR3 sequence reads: CASSLAPNVKGEQYF. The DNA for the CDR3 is TGCGCCAGCAGCTTGGCTCCGAACGTCAAGGGGGAGCAGTACTTC. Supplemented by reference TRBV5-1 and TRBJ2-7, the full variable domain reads KAGVTQTPRYLIKTRGQQVTLSCSPISGHRSVSWYQQTPGQGLQFLFEYFSETQRNKGNFPGRFSGRQFSNSRSEMNVSTLELGDSALYLCASSLAPNVKGEQYFGPGTRLTVT.

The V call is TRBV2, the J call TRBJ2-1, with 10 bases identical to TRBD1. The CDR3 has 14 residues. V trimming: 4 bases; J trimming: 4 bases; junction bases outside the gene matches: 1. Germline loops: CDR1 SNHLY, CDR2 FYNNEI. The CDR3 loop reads CASSGTGGYNEQFF. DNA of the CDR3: TGTGCCAGCAGTGGGACAGGGGGGTACAATGAGCAGTTCTTC.

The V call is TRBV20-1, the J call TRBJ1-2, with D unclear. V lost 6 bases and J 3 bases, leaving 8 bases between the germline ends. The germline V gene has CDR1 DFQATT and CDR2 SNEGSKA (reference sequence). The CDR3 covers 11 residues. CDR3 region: CSALGDYGYTF. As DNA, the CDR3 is TGCAGTGCCCTCGGGGACTATGGCTACACCTTC.

In DNA, the CDR3 is TGTGCCTGGAACAAGCGGAGCACCGGGGAGCTGTTTTTT. This encodes CAWNKRSTGELFF. The rearrangement joins TRBV30 to TRBJ2-2; maybe TRBD2 (5 bases). The CDR3 length is 13 residues. Trimming pared 4 bases from V and 4 bases from J, leaving 10 bases between. CDR1 and CDR2 from the germline V gene are GTSNPN and SVGIG (reference sequence).

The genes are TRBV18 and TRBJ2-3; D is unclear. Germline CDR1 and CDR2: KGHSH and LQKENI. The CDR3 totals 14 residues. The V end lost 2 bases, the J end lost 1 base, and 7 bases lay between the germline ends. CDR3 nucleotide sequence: TGTGCCAGCTCACCAGTTCCAGGCACAGATACGCAGTATTTT. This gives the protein CASSPVPGTDTQYF. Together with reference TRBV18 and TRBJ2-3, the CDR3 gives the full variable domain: NAGVMQNPRHLVRRRGQEARLRCSPMKGHSHVYWYRQLPEEGLKFMVYLQKENIIDESGMPKERFSAEFPKEGPSILRIQQVVRGDSAAYFCASSPVPGTDTQYFGPGTRLTVL.

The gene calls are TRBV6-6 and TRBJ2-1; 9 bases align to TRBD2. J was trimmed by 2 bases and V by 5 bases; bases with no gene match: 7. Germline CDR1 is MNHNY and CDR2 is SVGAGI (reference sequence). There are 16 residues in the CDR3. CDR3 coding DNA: TGTGCCAGCAGTCCACGACTAGCGGAGACCTACAATGAGCAGTTCTTC. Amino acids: CASSPRLAETYNEQFF.

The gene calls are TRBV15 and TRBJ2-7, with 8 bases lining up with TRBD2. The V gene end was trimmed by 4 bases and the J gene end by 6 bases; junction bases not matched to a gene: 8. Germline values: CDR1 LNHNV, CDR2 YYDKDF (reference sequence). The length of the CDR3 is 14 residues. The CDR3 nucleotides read TGTGCCACCAGCAAGGAAGCGGGAGCGGTCGAGCAGTACTTC. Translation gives CATSKEAGAVEQYF.

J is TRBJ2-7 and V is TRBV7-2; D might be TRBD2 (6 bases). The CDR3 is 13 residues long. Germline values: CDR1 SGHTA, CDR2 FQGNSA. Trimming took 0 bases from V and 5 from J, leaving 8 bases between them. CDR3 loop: CASSLAGGNEQYF. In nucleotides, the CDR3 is TGTGCCAGCAGCTTAGCGGGAGGAAACGAGCAGTACTTC. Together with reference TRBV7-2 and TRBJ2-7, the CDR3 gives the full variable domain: GAGVSQSPSNKVTEKGKDVELRCDPISGHTALYWYRQSLGQGLEFLIYFQGNSAPDKSGLPSDRFSAERTGGSVSTLTIQRTQQEDSAVYLCASSLAGGNEQYFGPGTRLTVT.

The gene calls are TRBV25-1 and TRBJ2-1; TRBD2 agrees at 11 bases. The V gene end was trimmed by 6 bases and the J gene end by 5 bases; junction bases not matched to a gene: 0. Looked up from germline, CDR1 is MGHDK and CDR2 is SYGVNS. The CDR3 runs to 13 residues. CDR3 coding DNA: TGTGCCAGCAGGACTAGCGGGAACAATGAGCAGTTCTTC. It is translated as CASRTSGNNEQFF. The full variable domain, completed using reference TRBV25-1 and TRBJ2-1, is EADIYQTPRYLVIGTGKKITLECSQTMGHDKMYWYQQDPGMELHLIHYSYGVNSTEKGDLSSESTVSRIRTEHFPLTLESARPSHTSQYLCASRTSGNNEQFFGPGTRLTVL.

The CDR3 DNA follows: TGTGCCAGCTCACCTTCCAGGGATGGCTACACCTTC. Amino acid sequence: CASSPSRDGYTF. The chain uses TRBV18 and TRBJ1-2; a possible D gene is TRBD1 (5 bases). V lost 3 bases to trimming and J lost 6 bases, with 8 bases between them. The CDR3 sequence is 12 residues long. Germline lookup yields CDR1 KGHSH and CDR2 LQKENI.

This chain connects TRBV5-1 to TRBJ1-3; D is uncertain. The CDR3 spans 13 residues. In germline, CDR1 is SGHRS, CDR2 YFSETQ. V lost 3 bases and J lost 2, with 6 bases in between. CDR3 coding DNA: TGCGCCAGCAGCTCGGGAGCTGGAAACACCATATATTTT. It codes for CASSSGAGNTIYF.

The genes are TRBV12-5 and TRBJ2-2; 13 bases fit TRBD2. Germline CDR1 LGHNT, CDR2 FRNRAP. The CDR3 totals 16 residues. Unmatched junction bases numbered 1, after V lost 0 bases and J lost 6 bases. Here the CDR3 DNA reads TGTGCTAGTGGTTTGGTTGGACTAGCGGGAGCCGGGGAGCTGTTTTTT. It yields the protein CASGLVGLAGAGELFF.

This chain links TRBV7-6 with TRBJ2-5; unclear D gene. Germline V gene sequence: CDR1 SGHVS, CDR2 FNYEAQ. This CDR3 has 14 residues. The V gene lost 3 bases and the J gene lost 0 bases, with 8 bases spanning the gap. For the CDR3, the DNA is TGTGCCAGCAGCTTCATCGGGTACCAAGAGACCCAGTACTTC. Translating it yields CASSFIGYQETQYF.

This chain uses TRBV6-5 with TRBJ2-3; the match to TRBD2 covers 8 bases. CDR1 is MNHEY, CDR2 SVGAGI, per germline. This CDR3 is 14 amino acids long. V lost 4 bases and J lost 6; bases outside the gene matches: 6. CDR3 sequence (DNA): TGTGCCAGCAGTTTATTATTAGCGGGGGATACGCAGTATTTT. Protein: CASSLLLAGDTQYF.

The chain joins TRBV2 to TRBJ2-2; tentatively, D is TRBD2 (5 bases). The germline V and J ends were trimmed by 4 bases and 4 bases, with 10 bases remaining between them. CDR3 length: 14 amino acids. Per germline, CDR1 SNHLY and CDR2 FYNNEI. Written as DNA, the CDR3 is TGTGCCAGCAGTGGAGAGGGCGGCACCGGGGAGCTGTTTTTT. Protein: CASSGEGGTGELFF.

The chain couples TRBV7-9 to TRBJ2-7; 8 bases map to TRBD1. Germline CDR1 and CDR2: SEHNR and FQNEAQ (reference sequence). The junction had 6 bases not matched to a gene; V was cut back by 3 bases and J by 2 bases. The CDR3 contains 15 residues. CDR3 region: CASSLLQGAPYEQYF. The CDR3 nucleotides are TGTGCCAGCAGCTTGCTTCAGGGGGCTCCCTACGAGCAGTACTTC.

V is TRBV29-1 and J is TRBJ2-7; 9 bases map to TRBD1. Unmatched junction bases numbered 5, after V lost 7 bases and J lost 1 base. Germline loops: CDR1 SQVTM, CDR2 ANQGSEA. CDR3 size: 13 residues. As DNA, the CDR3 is TGCAGCGGTGTCGGGACAGGGTCCTACGAGCAGTACTTC. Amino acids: CSGVGTGSYEQYF.

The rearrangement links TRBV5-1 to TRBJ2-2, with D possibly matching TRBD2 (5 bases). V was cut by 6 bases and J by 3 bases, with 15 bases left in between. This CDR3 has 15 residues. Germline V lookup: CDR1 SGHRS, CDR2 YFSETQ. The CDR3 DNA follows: TGCGCCAGCATTCGAGGGCCGAAGGACACCGGGGAGCTGTTTTTT. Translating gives CASIRGPKDTGELFF.

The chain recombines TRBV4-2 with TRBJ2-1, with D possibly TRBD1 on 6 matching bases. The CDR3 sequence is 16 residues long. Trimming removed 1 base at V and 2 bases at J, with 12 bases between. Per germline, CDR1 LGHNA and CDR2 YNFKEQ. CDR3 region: CASSQGFAGAYNEQFF. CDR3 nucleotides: TGTGCCAGCAGCCAAGGTTTTGCAGGGGCCTACAATGAGCAGTTCTTC.

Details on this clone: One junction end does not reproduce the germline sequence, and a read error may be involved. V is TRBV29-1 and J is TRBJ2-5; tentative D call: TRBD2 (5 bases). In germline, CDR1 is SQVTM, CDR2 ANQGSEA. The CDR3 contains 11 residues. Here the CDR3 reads CSLERSETQYF. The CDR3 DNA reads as TGCAGCCTTGAGCGGTCTGAGACCCAGTACTTC.

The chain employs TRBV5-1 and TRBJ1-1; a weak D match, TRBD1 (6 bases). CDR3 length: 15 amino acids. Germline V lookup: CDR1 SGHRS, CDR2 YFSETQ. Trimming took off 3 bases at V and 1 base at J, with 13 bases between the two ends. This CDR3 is CASSYGQPQNTEAFF. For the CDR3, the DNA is TGCGCCAGCAGCTACGGACAGCCTCAGAACACTGAAGCTTTCTTT.

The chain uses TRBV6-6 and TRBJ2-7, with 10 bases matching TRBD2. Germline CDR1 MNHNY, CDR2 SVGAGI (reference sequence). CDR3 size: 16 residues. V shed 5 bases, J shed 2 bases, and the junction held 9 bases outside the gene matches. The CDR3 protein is CASSKRGGSNTYEQYF. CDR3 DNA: TGTGCCAGCAGTAAGCGGGGGGGTAGTAACACCTACGAGCAGTACTTC.

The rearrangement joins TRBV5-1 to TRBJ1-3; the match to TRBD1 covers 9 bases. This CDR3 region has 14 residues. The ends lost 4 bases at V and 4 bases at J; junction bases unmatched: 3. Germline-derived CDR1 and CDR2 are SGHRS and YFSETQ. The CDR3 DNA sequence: TGCGCCAGCAGCATCGGGACAGGGGGAAACACCATATATTTT. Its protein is CASSIGTGGNTIYF.

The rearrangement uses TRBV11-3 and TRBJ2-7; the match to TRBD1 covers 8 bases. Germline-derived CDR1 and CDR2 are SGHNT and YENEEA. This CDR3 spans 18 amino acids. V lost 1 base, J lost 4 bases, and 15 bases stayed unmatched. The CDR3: CASSLGQGFGQGTYEQYF. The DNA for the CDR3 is TGTGCCAGCAGCTTAGGCCAGGGGTTCGGACAGGGTACATACGAGCAGTACTTC.

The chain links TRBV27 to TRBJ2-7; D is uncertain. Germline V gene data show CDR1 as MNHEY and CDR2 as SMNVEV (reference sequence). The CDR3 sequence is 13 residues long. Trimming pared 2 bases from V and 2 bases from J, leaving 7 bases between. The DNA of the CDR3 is TGTGCCAGCAGTTTAGAGGCAACCTACGAGCAGTACTTC. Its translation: CASSLEATYEQYF.

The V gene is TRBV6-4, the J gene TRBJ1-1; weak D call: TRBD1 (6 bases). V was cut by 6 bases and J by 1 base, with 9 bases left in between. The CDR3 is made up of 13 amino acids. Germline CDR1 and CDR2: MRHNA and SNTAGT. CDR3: CASSEQGNTEAFF. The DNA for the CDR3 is TGTGCCAGCAGCGAACAGGGGAACACTGAAGCTTTCTTT.